This T cell receptor (beta chain) was identified during a study of cytomegalovirus exposure and HLA in healthy donors (dated by TCRdb to 2015 to 2018). In the study overall: The 666 repertoires of the first cohort and the approximately 110 validation repertoires were produced on the same platform, according to a later analysis. The study aimed to test whether signatures of past pathogen exposure could be identified by cataloging public T cell receptors. Along with the roughly 610-subject first cohort, a separate validation cohort of approximately 110 different subjects was used. High-throughput TCR immunosequencing, statistical association of individual TCRs with disease status, and machine learning were combined to predict cytomegalovirus infection status. Results the study describes overall, beyond this receptor: Cytomegalovirus status was reported to be diagnosed by the classifier with high specificity and sensitivity in both the original and validation cohorts. According to the authors, the approach could potentially be generalized to other disease states and immunological phenotypes. A few of the identified cytomegalovirus-associated TCR beta chains were confirmed in vitro to be specific for cytomegalovirus antigens. In a later analysis, TCRs clustered in the first cohort were found to also tend to co-occur in the 120 validation repertoires, with roughly 93% of cluster scores above 0. A later analysis lacked HLA typing for the validation cohort, so it scored co-occurrence in that cohort across all 110 or so repertoires. Most TCR sequences were seen in very few donors, while some public TCRs were found in many individuals. The study gave a list of 150 to 200 TCR beta chains associated with cytomegalovirus.

The library relied on the immunoSEQ multiplex PCR assay. Per the authors' processing: A statistical classification framework was built for diagnosing cytomegalovirus status from the catalog of TCR beta chain sequences. TCRdb carries this immuneACCESS record with in-frame sequences only. Its versions omit some clonotypes, under half of them owing to an unresolved V gene in the studies checked, with the rest unexplained. Clone size and the V and J calls come from that table; the DNA yielded D and trimming. Across this sample there are 150,000 to 200,000 clones, with around nine tenths seen only once. Roughly 2.7% of the sample goes to the ten largest clones. From the germline V gene, CDR1 is MNHNS and CDR2 is SASEGT. From the cysteine through the phenylalanine, the CDR3 covers 12 amino acids. Just the 36-base CDR3 DNA is kept, in frame starting at base 1. V lost 1 base and J lost 9 bases; the stretch between them is 9 bases long.

With regard to this clone: It lacks a known antigen. Base qualities were left out, and no much larger clone turns up one base away.

Separate from the approximately 700-subject first cohort, the validation cohort of 90 to 150 subjects was the group to which the donors belonged. The chain couples TRBV6-1 to TRBJ1-1; no D segment can be confidently identified. The source material was PBMCs. The sequence came from a man younger than 30 in good health and CMV-seropositive. The bases read TGTGCCAGCAGTGAAGTACTTTTGAAAGCTTTCTTT. Protein translation: CASSEVLLKAFF.